One and the same sample provided the 8 T cell receptor beta chains below, sequenced in a study of Graves' ophthalmopathy and Graves' hyperthyroidism. Transcripts of RNA were the source for amplifying TCR beta CDR3 regions. The authors performed first-round RT-PCR with HTBI primers and then a second-round multiplex PCR. TCRdb re-analysed the multiplex PCR reads in MiXCR, keeping a single row per CDR3 protein. The profile shows about 23,000 distinct CDR3 sequences, about 50% of them singletons. Sequenced input: peripheral blood. These receptors originate from an adult woman with stable Graves' hyperthyroidism.

CDR3 bases: TGTGCCAGCAGCTTAGCCGGGGTTGGGGGCCGAGAGACCCAGTACTTC. Translating gives CASSLAGVGGRETQYF. The V call is TRBV7-9, the J call TRBJ2-5; a weak D match, TRBD1 (6 bases). The CDR3 consists of 16 residues. CDR1 and CDR2 (germline): SEHNR, FQNEAQ (reference sequence). Trimming took 0 bases from V and 4 from J, leaving 15 bases between them.

CDR3 loop: CASSSTGRETQYF. DNA of the CDR3: TGTGCCAGCAGCAGTACAGGGCGTGAGACGCAGTATTTT. This chain joins TRBV7-9 and TRBJ2-3, with D possibly TRBD1 on 6 matching bases. The V and J ends lost 5 bases and 9 bases respectively, with 15 bases between them. CDR1 SEHNR and CDR2 FQNEAQ come from the germline V gene (reference sequence). This CDR3 region has 13 residues.

J is TRBJ2-1 and V is TRBV9; unclear D gene. This CDR3 spans 12 amino acids. CDR1 is SGDLS, CDR2 YYNGEE, per germline. Trimming removed 0 bases from V and 7 bases from J, with 5 bases in between. CDR3 coding DNA: TGTGCCAGCAGCGTAGAGGGAAATGAGCAGTTCTTC. Translating it yields CASSVEGNEQFF.

This CDR3 is CAWTVDSSQYF. Here the CDR3 DNA reads TGTGCCTGGACAGTCGATAGCAGTCAGTACTTC. The chain couples TRBV30 to TRBJ2-4; D uncertain. The germline gives CDR1 GTSNPN, CDR2 SVGIG (reference sequence). Trimming pared 4 bases from V and 12 bases from J, leaving 13 bases between. The CDR3 runs 11 residues.

Only a few counts were recorded for this clonotype. Its ends do not fully match the called genes, so a read error is possible. This chain connects TRBV19 to TRBJ1-3; D gene ambiguous. The CDR3 contains 14 residues. Per the germline V gene, CDR1 is LNHDA and CDR2 is SQIVND (reference sequence). The CDR3 bases are TGTGCCAGTAGTATAGTAAACTCCGGAAGCACCATATATTTT. This gives the protein CASSIVNSGSTIYF.

The V and J genes are TRBV10-3 and TRBJ2-1; TRBD2 agrees at 11 bases. Germline V gives CDR1 ENHRY, CDR2 SYGVKD. The CDR3 covers 17 residues. V lost 2 bases to trimming and J lost 9 bases; unmatched junction nucleotides: 12. CDR3 protein: CAISETVTSGRMGEQFF. DNA for the CDR3: TGTGCCATCAGTGAGACTGTTACTAGCGGGAGAATGGGTGAGCAGTTCTTC.

V usage is TRBV2 and J usage is TRBJ2-5; 10 bases are a match to TRBD2. With 7 bases clipped from V and 5 bases from J, the junction kept 7 bases outside the gene matches. The CDR3 length is 14 residues. In germline, CDR1 is SNHLY, CDR2 FYNNEI. As DNA, the CDR3 is TGTGCCAGCAACCCTAGCGGGAGTGGCGAGACCCAGTACTTC. Translation: CASNPSGSGETQYF.

This clonotype was seen only a few times. One base away lies a much larger clone, so this may be a sequencing read error. The chain combines TRBV3-1 with TRBJ2-7, with 8 bases identical to TRBD2. This CDR3 has 16 amino acids. Trimming at V came to 2 bases and at J to 2 bases, leaving 8 bases not matched to a gene. The germline gives CDR1 LGHDT, CDR2 YNNKEL (reference sequence). The DNA for the CDR3 is TGTGCCAGCAGCCAACGGGGGGGGGCGGGGGCCTACGAGCAGTACTTC. This translates into CASSQRGGAGAYEQYF.